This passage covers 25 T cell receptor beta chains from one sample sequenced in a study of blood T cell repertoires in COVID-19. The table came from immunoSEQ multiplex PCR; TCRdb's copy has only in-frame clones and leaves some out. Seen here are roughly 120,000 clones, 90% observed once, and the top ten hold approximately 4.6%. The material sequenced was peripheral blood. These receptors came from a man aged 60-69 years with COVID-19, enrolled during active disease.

In DNA form, the CDR3 reads TGTGCCTCCAAAACGGGCAGGGACACCGAGTTGGATGGAAACACCATATATTTT. Translated, it gives CASKTGRDTELDGNTIYF. The V and J genes are TRBV10-3 and TRBJ1-3; TRBD1 is a possible D gene (6 bases). The germline V and J ends were trimmed by 11 bases and 3 bases, with 29 bases remaining between them. The CDR3 has 18 amino acids. Germline loops: CDR1 ENHRY, CDR2 SYGVKD.

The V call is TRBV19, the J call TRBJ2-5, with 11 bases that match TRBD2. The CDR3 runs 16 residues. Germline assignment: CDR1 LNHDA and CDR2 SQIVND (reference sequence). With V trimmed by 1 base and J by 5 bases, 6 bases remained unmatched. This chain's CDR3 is CASSIGLAGGGETQYF. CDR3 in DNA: TGTGCCAGTAGTATAGGCCTAGCGGGAGGAGGGGAGACCCAGTACTTC.

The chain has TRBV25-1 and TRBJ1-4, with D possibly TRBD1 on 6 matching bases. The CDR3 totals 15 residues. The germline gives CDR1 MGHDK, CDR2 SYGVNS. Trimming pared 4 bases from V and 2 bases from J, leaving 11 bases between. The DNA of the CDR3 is TGTGCCAGCAGTGGGCGGGGGCCTACTAATGAAAAACTGTTTTTT. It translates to CASSGRGPTNEKLFF.

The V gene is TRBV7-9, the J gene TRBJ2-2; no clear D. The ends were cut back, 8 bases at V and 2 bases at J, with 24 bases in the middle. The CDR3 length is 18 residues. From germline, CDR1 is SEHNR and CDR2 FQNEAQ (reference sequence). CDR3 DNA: TGTGCCAGCCGACCCAGGCCGAACTCCGGATTTAACACCGGGGAGCTGTTTTTT. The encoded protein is CASRPRPNSGFNTGELFF.

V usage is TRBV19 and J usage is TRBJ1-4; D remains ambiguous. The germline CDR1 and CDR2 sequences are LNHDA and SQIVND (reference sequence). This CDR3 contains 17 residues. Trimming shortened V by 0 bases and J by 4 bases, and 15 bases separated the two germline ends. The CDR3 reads CASSIDPRWRSNEKLFF. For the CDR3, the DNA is TGTGCCAGTAGTATAGACCCCCGGTGGCGGAGTAATGAAAAACTGTTTTTT.

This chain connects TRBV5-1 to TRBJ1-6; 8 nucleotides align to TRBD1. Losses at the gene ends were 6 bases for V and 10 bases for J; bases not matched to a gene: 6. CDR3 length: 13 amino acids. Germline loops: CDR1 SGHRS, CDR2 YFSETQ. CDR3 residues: CASKSPGGSPLHF. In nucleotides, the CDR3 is TGCGCCAGCAAGTCGCCAGGGGGCTCACCCCTCCACTTT. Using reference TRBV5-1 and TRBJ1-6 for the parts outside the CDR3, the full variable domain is KAGVTQTPRYLIKTRGQQVTLSCSPISGHRSVSWYQQTPGQGLQFLFEYFSETQRNKGNFPGRFSGRQFSNSRSEMNVSTLELGDSALYLCASKSPGGSPLHFGNGTRLTVT.

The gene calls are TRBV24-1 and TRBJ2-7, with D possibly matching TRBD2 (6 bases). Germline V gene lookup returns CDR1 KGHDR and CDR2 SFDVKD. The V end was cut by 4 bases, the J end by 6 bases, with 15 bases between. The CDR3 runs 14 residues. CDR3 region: CATSDGRDLGEQYF. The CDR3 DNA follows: TGTGCCACCAGTGACGGGCGGGACCTCGGCGAGCAGTACTTC.

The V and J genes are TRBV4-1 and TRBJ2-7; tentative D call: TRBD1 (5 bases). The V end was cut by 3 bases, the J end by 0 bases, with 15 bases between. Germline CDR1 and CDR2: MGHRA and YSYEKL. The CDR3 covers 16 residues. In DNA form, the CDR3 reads TGCGCCAGCAGCCAGGGGCCCGGACGCAGCTCCTACGAGCAGTACTTC. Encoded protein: CASSQGPGRSSYEQYF.

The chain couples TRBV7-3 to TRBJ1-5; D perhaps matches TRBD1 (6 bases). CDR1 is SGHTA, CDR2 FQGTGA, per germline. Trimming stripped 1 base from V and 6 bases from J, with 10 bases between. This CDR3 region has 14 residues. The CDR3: CASSLIGGAQPQHF. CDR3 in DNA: TGTGCCAGCAGCTTAATTGGGGGGGCTCAGCCCCAGCATTTT.

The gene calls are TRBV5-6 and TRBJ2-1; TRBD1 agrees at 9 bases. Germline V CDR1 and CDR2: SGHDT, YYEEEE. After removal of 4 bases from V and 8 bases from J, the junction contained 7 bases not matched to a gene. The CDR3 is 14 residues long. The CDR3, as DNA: TGTGCCAGCAGCCCGGGGGACAGGGTTGATGAGCAGTTCTTC. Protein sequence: CASSPGDRVDEQFF.

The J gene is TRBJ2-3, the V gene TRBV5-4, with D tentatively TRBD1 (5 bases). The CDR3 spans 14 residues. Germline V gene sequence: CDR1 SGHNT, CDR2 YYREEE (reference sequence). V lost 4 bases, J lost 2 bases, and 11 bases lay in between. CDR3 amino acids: CASSQDKTTDTQYF. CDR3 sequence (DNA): TGTGCCAGCAGCCAGGACAAGACCACAGATACGCAGTATTTT.

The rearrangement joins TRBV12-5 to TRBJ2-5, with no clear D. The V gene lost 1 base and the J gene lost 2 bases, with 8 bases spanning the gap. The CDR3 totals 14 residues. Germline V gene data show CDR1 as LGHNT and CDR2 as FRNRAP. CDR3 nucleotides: TGTGCTAGTGGTTTGGGGTACCTACAAGAGACCCAGTACTTC. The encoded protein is CASGLGYLQETQYF.

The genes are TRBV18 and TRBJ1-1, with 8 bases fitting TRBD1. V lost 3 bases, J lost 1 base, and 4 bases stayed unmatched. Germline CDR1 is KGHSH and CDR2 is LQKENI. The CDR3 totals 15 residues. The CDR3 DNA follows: TGTGCCAGCTCACCTCCAGGGACAGGGAACACTGAAGCTTTCTTT. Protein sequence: CASSPPGTGNTEAFF. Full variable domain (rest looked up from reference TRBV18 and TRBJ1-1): NAGVMQNPRHLVRRRGQEARLRCSPMKGHSHVYWYRQLPEEGLKFMVYLQKENIIDESGMPKERFSAEFPKEGPSILRIQQVVRGDSAAYFCASSPPGTGNTEAFFGQGTRLTVV.

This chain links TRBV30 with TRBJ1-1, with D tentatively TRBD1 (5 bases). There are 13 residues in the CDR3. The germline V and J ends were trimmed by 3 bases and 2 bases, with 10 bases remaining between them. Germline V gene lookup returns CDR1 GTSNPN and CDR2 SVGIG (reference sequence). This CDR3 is CAWRAGHNTEAFF. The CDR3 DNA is TGTGCCTGGAGGGCCGGACATAACACTGAAGCTTTCTTT. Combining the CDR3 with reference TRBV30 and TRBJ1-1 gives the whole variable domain SQTIHQWPATLVQPVGSPLSLECTVEGTSNPNLYWYRQAAGRGLQLLFYSVGIGQISSEVPQNLSASRPQDRQFILSSKKLLLSDSGFYLCAWRAGHNTEAFFGQGTRLTVV.

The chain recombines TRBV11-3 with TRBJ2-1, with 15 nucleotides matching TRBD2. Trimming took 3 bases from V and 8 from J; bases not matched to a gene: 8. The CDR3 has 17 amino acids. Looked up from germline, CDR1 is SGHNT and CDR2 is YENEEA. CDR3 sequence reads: CASSFRTSGRARDEQFF. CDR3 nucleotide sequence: TGTGCCAGCAGCTTCCGGACTAGCGGGAGGGCCAGGGATGAGCAGTTCTTC.

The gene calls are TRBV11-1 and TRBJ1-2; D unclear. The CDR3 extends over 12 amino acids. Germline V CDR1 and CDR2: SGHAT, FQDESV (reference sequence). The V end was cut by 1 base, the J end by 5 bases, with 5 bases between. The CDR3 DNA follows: TGTGCCAGCAGCTTAGGGGAGTATGGCTACACCTTC. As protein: CASSLGEYGYTF.

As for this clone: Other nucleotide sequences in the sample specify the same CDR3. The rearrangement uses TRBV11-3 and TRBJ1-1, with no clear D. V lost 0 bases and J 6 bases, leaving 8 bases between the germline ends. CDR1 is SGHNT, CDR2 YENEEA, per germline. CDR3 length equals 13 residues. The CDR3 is CASSLDRTAEAFF. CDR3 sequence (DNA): TGTGCCAGCAGCTTAGATCGCACTGCTGAAGCTTTCTTT.

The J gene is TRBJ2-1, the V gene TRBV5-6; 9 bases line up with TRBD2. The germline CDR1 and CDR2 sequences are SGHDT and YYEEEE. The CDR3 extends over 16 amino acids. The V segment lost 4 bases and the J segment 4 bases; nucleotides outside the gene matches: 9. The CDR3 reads CASSLVAGESYNEQFF. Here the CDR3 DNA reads TGTGCCAGCAGCCTTGTAGCGGGAGAATCTTACAATGAGCAGTTCTTC.

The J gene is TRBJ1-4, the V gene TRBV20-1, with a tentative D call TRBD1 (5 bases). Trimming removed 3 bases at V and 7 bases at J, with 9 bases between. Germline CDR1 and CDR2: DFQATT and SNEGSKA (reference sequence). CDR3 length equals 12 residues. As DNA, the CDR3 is TGCAGTGCTAGTGCAGGGCCTGAAAAACTGTTTTTT. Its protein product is CSASAGPEKLFF.

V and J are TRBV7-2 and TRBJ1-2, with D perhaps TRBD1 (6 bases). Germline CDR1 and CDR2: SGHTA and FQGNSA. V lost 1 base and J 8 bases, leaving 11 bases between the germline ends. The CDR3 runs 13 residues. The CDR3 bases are TGTGCCAGCAGCTTAGTCAGGGGTGGAGGCTACACCTTC. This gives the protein CASSLVRGGGYTF. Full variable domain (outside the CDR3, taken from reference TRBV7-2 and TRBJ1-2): GAGVSQSPSNKVTEKGKDVELRCDPISGHTALYWYRQSLGQGLEFLIYFQGNSAPDKSGLPSDRFSAERTGGSVSTLTIQRTQQEDSAVYLCASSLVRGGGYTFGSGTRLTVV.

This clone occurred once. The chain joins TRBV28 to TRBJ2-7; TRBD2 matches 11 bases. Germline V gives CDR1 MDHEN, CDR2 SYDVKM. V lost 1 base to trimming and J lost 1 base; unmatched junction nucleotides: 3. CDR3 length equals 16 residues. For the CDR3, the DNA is TGTGCCAGCAGTTTATCCCTAGCGGGAGGTTCCTACGAGCAGTACTTC. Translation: CASSLSLAGGSYEQYF.

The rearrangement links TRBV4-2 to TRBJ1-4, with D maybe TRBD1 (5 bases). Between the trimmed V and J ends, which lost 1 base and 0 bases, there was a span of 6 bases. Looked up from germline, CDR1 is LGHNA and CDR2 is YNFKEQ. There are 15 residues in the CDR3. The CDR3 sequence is CASSQVRATNEKLFF. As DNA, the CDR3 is TGTGCCAGCAGCCAAGTCAGGGCAACTAATGAAAAACTGTTTTTT.

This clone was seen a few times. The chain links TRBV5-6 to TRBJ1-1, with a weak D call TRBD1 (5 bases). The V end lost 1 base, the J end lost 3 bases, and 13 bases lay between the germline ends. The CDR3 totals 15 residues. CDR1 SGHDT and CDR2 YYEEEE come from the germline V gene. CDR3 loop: CASSLLAARDTEAFF. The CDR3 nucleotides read TGTGCCAGCAGCTTGTTGGCGGCCAGGGACACTGAAGCTTTCTTT.

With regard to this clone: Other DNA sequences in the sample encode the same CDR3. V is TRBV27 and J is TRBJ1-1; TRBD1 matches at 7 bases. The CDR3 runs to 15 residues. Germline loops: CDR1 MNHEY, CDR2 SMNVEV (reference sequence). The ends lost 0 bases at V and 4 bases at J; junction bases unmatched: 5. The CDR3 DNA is TGTGCCAGCAGTTTATCGTTCCAGGGGGGCACTGAAGCTTTCTTT. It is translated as CASSLSFQGGTEAFF.

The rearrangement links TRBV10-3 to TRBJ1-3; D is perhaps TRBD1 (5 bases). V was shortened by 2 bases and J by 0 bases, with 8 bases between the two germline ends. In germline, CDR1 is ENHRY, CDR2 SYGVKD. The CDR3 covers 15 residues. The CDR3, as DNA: TGTGCCATCAGTGAGCTGGACACCTCTGGAAACACCATATATTTT. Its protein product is CAISELDTSGNTIYF.